This T cell receptor beta chain came from a study of cytomegalovirus exposure and HLA in healthy donors. Findings and caveats of the study: Later analysis identified a missense DCLRE1C variant that was linked to TCR beta V- and J-gene trimming. TCR beta chains numbering some 160 were designated cytomegalovirus-associated. The classifier was said to identify cytomegalovirus status with high specificity and sensitivity.

Each donor was healthy, and each was a bone marrow donor. About this clone itself: Its antigen is currently unknown. The junction departs from germline at one end; a sequencing error may be responsible.

Primers included in the PCR were 60 Vbeta and 13 Jbeta primers. The table came from immunoSEQ multiplex PCR; TCRdb's copy has only in-frame clones and leaves some out. The table lists about 230,000 clones, approximately 80% of them singletons. The specimen was PBMCs. The TCR originated in a woman aged 40 to 49 in good health and CMV-seronegative.

This CDR3 reads CSSSFLQGLGTGELFF. Written as DNA, the CDR3 is TGTTCCAGCAGCTTTTTACAGGGCCTAGGGACCGGGGAGCTGTTTTTT. The rearrangement joins TRBV7-9 to TRBJ2-2, with D tentatively TRBD1 (6 bases). The CDR3 extends over 16 amino acids. Per the germline V gene, CDR1 is SEHNR and CDR2 is FQNEAQ (reference sequence).